The next 20 T cell receptor beta chains were all read from a single sample in a study of CD8+CD57+ T cells in acquired aplastic anemia. TCR beta VDJ and CDR3 profiles were obtained from a genomic DNA template. TCRdb called the reads again in MiXCR, with one record for every CDR3 protein. The sample yields around 170,000 distinct CDR3 sequences, under 55% seen once. The sample was sorted CD4+, CD8+, or CD8+CD57+ T cells (not recorded which) from PBMCs. The receptors were gathered from a human donor in good health.

The chain couples TRBV6-1 to TRBJ2-7, with D perhaps being TRBD1 or TRBD2 (6 bases each). The CDR3 totals 14 residues. Trimming removed 11 bases from V and 3 bases from J, with 20 bases in between. Looked up from germline, CDR1 is MNHNS and CDR2 is SASEGT. The CDR3 DNA follows: TGTGCCGGGGGGCCCCCTGGGGTCTACTACGAGCAGTACTTC. Protein product: CAGGPPGVYYEQYF.

A remark on this clonotype: The CDR3 carries no conserved terminal phenylalanine or tryptophan, so it likely arises from a read error. The J gene is TRBJ1-1, the V gene TRBV7-9, with D unresolved. CDR1 SEHNR and CDR2 FQNEAQ come from the germline V gene (reference sequence). This CDR3 is built from 13 residues. Trimming left V 1 base short and J 2 bases short, with 5 bases between. The CDR3 spells CASSLDHNTEAFS. In DNA, the CDR3 is TGTGCCAGCAGCTTAGATCACAACACTGAAGCTTTCTCT.

This CDR3 is CASSQASNEQFF. The DNA for the CDR3 is TGCGCCAGCAGCCAAGCCAGCAATGAGCAGTTCTTC. V is TRBV4-1 and J is TRBJ2-1; D remains unclear. CDR1 and CDR2 from the germline V gene are MGHRA and YSYEKL. The CDR3 is made up of 12 amino acids. V shed 1 base and J shed 6 bases, with 4 bases lying between them.

V is TRBV30 and J is TRBJ1-5; D remains unclear. Trimming left V 1 base short and J 0 bases short, with 7 bases between. This CDR3 is built from 14 residues. The germline V gene has CDR1 GTSNPN and CDR2 SVGIG (reference sequence). Written as DNA, the CDR3 is TGTGCCTGGAGTGGAGGTTATAGCAATCAGCCCCAGCATTTT. It yields the protein CAWSGGYSNQPQHF.

This clonotype came up a few times. The V call is TRBV19, the J call TRBJ1-2; the D is unclear. The CDR3 spans 13 residues. The germline V gene encodes CDR1 LNHDA and CDR2 SQIVND (reference sequence). V was clipped by 3 bases and J by 6 bases, with 11 bases between them. CDR3 protein: CASSIGQANGYTF. For the CDR3, the DNA is TGTGCCAGTAGTATCGGGCAGGCGAATGGCTACACCTTC.

V gene TRBV13 combines with J gene TRBJ1-1; maybe TRBD1 (5 bases). The germline CDR1 and CDR2 sequences are PRHDT and FYEKMQ (reference sequence). The CDR3 is 13 amino acids. V was shortened by 3 bases and J by 6 bases, with 11 bases between the two germline ends. The CDR3 nucleotides read TGTGCCAGCAGCTTCTGGAGGGGAGCTGAAGCTTTCTTT. Translation gives CASSFWRGAEAFF.

The genes are TRBV10-2 and TRBJ1-3; D ambiguous. V dropped 3 bases and J dropped 2 bases, with 11 bases sitting between them. This CDR3 spans 15 amino acids. Germline assignment: CDR1 WSHSY and CDR2 SAAADI. CDR3 region: CASSDMTRTGNTIYF. CDR3 bases: TGCGCCAGCAGTGACATGACAAGAACTGGAAACACCATATATTTT.

The chain has TRBV19 and TRBJ1-6; no reliable D call. V was cut by 3 bases and J by 7 bases, with 7 bases left in between. This CDR3 region has 13 residues. CDR1 is LNHDA and CDR2 is SQIVND in the germline V gene (reference sequence). The chain's CDR3 is CASSIQGNSPLHF. Here the CDR3 DNA reads TGTGCCAGTAGTATTCAAGGGAATTCACCCCTCCACTTT.

This clonotype occurred many times. The J gene is TRBJ2-7, the V gene TRBV20-1; the D gene could be TRBD1 or TRBD2 (5 bases each). The CDR3 extends over 16 amino acids. Per germline, CDR1 DFQATT and CDR2 SNEGSKA (reference sequence). V lost 0 bases, J lost 4 bases, and 19 bases lay in between. Here the CDR3 DNA reads TGCAGTGCTAGAGATCTAGGACACGGGACGGGTTACGAGCAGTACTTC. Its protein is CSARDLGHGTGYEQYF.

Ten or more counts support this clonotype. The chain joins TRBV4-1 to TRBJ2-6; tentatively, D is TRBD2 (6 bases). V was trimmed by 5 bases and J by 1 base, leaving 15 bases between them. Looked up from germline, CDR1 is MGHRA and CDR2 is YSYEKL. The CDR3 runs to 17 residues. The CDR3 sequence is CASSDVGLLSGANVLTF. In DNA form, the CDR3 reads TGCGCCAGCAGCGACGTGGGACTCCTTTCTGGGGCCAACGTCCTGACTTTC.

J is TRBJ1-5 and V is TRBV19; D ambiguous. V lost 3 bases, J lost 0 bases, and 9 bases lay in between. This CDR3 is built from 15 residues. CDR1 and CDR2 (germline): LNHDA, SQIVND (reference sequence). For the CDR3, the DNA is TGTGCCAGTAGTATTCAGAGGACTAGCAATCAGCCCCAGCATTTT. Protein sequence: CASSIQRTSNQPQHF.

V and J are TRBV7-6 and TRBJ1-1; D may be TRBD1 (5 bases). Germline CDR1 is SGHVS and CDR2 is FNYEAQ. CDR3 length: 12 amino acids. V dropped 5 bases and J dropped 6 bases, with 10 bases sitting between them. The CDR3 nucleotides are TGTGCCAGCAGCAGGGACTTGCCTGAAGCTTTCTTT. Protein sequence: CASSRDLPEAFF.

This clonotype was detected a few times. This sequence joins TRBV11-2 and TRBJ2-1, with 8 nucleotides matching TRBD2. CDR1 is SGHAT and CDR2 is FQNNGV in the germline V gene. There are 18 residues in the CDR3. Unmatched junction bases numbered 14, after V lost 5 bases and J lost 2 bases. In nucleotides, the CDR3 is TGTGCCAGCAGCCCCGGAGGTAGCGGGATGGGGACCTACAATGAGCAGTTCTTC. This translates into CASSPGGSGMGTYNEQFF.

This clonotype was counted at least ten times. CDR3 coding DNA: TGCAGTGCTAGCTTTCTTCATTACGAGCAGTACTTC. Protein: CSASFLHYEQYF. The chain links TRBV20-1 to TRBJ2-7, with no clear D. The CDR3 is 12 amino acids. V was cut by 3 bases and J by 4 bases, with 10 bases left in between. Germline CDR1 reads DFQATT; CDR2 reads SNEGSKA (reference sequence).

The chain carries TRBV18 and TRBJ2-7, with D tentatively TRBD1 (5 bases). Trimming removed 1 base at V and 5 bases at J, with 12 bases between. The CDR3 sequence is 14 residues long. The germline CDR1 and CDR2 sequences are KGHSH and LQKENI. CDR3 protein: CASSPQGNNNEQYF. Written as DNA, the CDR3 is TGTGCCAGCTCACCACAGGGGAACAACAACGAGCAGTACTTC.

This clonotype was found many times. The chain couples TRBV7-2 to TRBJ2-3; perhaps TRBD1 as D (5 bases). This CDR3 region has 14 residues. Trimming left V 5 bases short and J 0 bases short, with 9 bases between. Germline V CDR1 and CDR2: SGHTA, FQGNSA. CDR3 in DNA: TGTGCCAGCAGCCCCGGACATAGCACAGATACGCAGTATTTT. Protein: CASSPGHSTDTQYF. The whole variable domain, filled in from reference TRBV7-2 and TRBJ2-3, reads GAGVSQSPSNKVTEKGKDVELRCDPISGHTALYWYRQSLGQGLEFLIYFQGNSAPDKSGLPSDRFSAERTGGSVSTLTIQRTQQEDSAVYLCASSPGHSTDTQYFGPGTRLTVL.

About this clonotype itself: One junction end disagrees with the germline gene, perhaps due to a read error. The V and J genes are TRBV20-1 and TRBJ2-5; no clear D. The germline CDR1 and CDR2 sequences are DFQATT and SNEGSKA (reference sequence). The CDR3 sequence is 11 residues long. The CDR3 bases are TGCGGTGCTAGAGAGCTAGAGACCCAGTACTTC. This encodes CGARELETQYF.

V gene TRBV24-1 combines with J gene TRBJ2-2; D gene uncertain. Trimming pared 7 bases from V and 0 bases from J, leaving 14 bases between. Germline V gives CDR1 KGHDR, CDR2 SFDVKD. The CDR3 length is 16 residues. CDR3 in DNA: TGTGCCACCAGGGTGGTGGAGCAGTCGAACACCGGGGAGCTGTTTTTT. Translated, it gives CATRVVEQSNTGELFF.

This clonotype occurred many times. The V and J genes are TRBV24-1 and TRBJ1-5; D gene uncertain. Germline V gene sequence: CDR1 KGHDR, CDR2 SFDVKD. There are 14 residues in the CDR3. Trimming took off 2 bases at V and 3 bases at J, with 7 bases between the two ends. The DNA for the CDR3 is TGTGCCACCAGTGATTCCGGAGCCAATCAGCCCCAGCATTTT. Its translation: CATSDSGANQPQHF.

This clonotype was recorded once. A much larger clone is a single base away; this may be a read error. The chain couples TRBV15 to TRBJ2-2; 9 nucleotides agree with TRBD1. The CDR3 has 15 amino acids. Per germline, CDR1 LNHNV and CDR2 YYDKDF (reference sequence). CDR3 sequence (DNA): TGTGCCACCAGCAGAGATACAGGGGGCACCGGGGAGCCGTTTTTT. Amino acids: CATSRDTGGTGEPFF.